The next 5 T cell receptor beta chains were all read from a single sample in a study of T cells expressing NK-cell markers. TCRdb reprocessed the 5' RACE reads, keeping one entry per CDR3 protein, no DNA. The sample includes some 450,000 distinct CDR3 sequences. The specimen was blood T cells: a sorted CD56 or NKG2C T cell subset, CD4+ or CD8+ T cells, or bulk PBMC T cells (not recorded which). The receptor set was obtained from a woman aged 18 to 75 in good health.

The chain recombines TRBV12-3 or TRBV12-4 with TRBJ1-1. CDR3 length: 16 residues. The CDR3 protein is CASSASLVQRNTEAFF.

The chain combines TRBV3-1 with TRBJ2-5; the D call from TCRdb, TRBD2, cannot be confirmed without DNA. Germline V gene sequence: CDR1 LGHDT, CDR2 YNNKEL (reference sequence). The CDR3 spans 14 residues. CDR3 residues: CASSLGTSGETQYF.

V and J are TRBV25-1 and TRBJ2-5; the D call of TRBD1 rests on TCRdb alone, since no DNA is present to check it. This CDR3 region has 11 residues. Germline CDR1 reads MGHDK; CDR2 reads SYGVNS. The CDR3 region is CASTLGASQYF.

The chain recombines TRBV7-9 with TRBJ2-1; the TCRdb call, TRBD2, lacks DNA for checking. Germline V gene data show CDR1 as SEHNR and CDR2 as FQNEAQ (reference sequence). CDR3 length: 16 amino acids. CDR3: CASSLRSEGSGNEQFF. The full variable domain, completed using reference TRBV7-9 and TRBJ2-1, is DTGVSQNPRHKITKRGQNVTFRCDPISEHNRLYWYRQTLGQGPEFLTYFQNEAQLEKSRLLSDRFSAERPKGSFSTLEIQRTEQGDSAMYLCASSLRSEGSGNEQFFGPGTRLTVL.

The chain couples TRBV6-1 to TRBJ2-3; TCRdb returns TRBD1, unconfirmable since there is no DNA. The CDR3 has 13 amino acids. The germline CDR1 and CDR2 sequences are MNHNS and SASEGT. CDR3 amino acids: CASNSPVTDTQYF.